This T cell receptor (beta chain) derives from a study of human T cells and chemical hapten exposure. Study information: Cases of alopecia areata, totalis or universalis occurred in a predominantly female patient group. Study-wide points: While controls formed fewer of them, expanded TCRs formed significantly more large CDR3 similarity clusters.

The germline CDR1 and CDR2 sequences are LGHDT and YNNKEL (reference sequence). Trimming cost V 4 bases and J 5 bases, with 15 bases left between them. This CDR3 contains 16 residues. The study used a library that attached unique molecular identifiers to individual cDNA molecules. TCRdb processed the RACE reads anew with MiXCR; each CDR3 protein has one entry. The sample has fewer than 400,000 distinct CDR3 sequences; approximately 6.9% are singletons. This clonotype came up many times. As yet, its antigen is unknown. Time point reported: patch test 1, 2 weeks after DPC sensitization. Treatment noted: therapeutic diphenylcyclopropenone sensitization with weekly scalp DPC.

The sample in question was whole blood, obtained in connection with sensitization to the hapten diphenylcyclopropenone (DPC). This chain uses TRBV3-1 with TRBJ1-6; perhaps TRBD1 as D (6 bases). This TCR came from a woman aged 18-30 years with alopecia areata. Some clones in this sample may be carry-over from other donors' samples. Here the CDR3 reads CASSPLQGGDNSPLHF. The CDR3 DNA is TGTGCCAGCAGCCCCTTACAGGGAGGCGATAATTCACCCCTCCACTTT.